The sample holds a few counts of the clone carrying this T cell receptor beta chain. TCRdb processed the 5' RACE reads anew with MiXCR; each CDR3 protein has one entry. The sample holds roughly 320,000 distinct CDR3 sequences, around 28% seen once. This entry is derived from a study of T-cell memory formation after mild COVID-19. Study summary: Clustering of TCRs was largely donor specific.

The source material was PBMCs or a T cell subset sorted from them (not recorded which). The receptor comes from an adult woman who had mild COVID-19 (a few samples of this study predate the infection). Cell type and time point are not known.

CDR3 amino acids: CASRHISSTEQYF. The CDR3 coding sequence is TGTGCCAGCAGACACATTTCCTCTACTGAGCAGTACTTC. The chain links TRBV6-1 to TRBJ2-7; D is unclear. Germline CDR1 is MNHNS and CDR2 is SASEGT. This CDR3 contains 13 residues. Trimming removed 6 bases at V and 7 bases at J, with 16 bases between.